Listed below are T cell receptor beta chains from one sample, sequenced in a study of response to subunit inactivated influenza vaccine. MiXCR was run by TCRdb on the RT-PCR reads, yielding one entry per CDR3 protein. Of hundreds of thousands of distinct CDR3 sequences listed, about 25% are singletons. This specimen was CD4+ T cells sorted from PBMCs, taken about 5 days after vaccination. Receptor source: a man aged 50 or older who received an inactivated influenza vaccine. Both conserved end residues are part of each CDR3. A D gene is named only where the DNA matches it firmly. Clone sizes are given selectively: once, few, many, or a class where the clone is expanded.

J,size,V,D,CDR3,DNA
TRBJ2-1,once,TRBV28,TRBD1,CASRSQDRAHNEQFF,TGTGCCAGCAGATCCCAAGACAGGGCCCACAATGAGCAGTTCTTC
TRBJ1-5,.,TRBV6-2/TRBV6-3,TRBD1,CASSGTGGSQPQHF,TGTGCCAGCAGTGGCACAGGGGGGAGTCAGCCCCAGCATTTT
TRBJ2-7,few,TRBV6-1,.,CASRKGSSYEQYF,TGTGCCAGCAGGAAGGGGAGCTCCTACGAGCAGTACTTC
TRBJ2-1,.,TRBV2,TRBD2,CASRRLAGVPEQFF,TGTGCCAGCAGAAGACTAGCGGGAGTCCCTGAGCAGTTCTTC
TRBJ2-1,many,TRBV3-1,TRBD2,CASSQGGLGTSGSDEQFF,TGTGCCAGCAGCCAAGGGGGCCTCGGGACTAGCGGGAGTGATGAGCAGTTCTTC
TRBJ2-2,few,TRBV6-5,TRBD1,CASSYSQGAGELFF,TGTGCCAGCAGTTACTCACAGGGGGCCGGGGAGCTGTTTTTT
TRBJ1-4,few,TRBV25-1,.,CASSENLNEKLFF,TGTGCCAGCAGTGAAAACCTTAATGAAAAACTGTTTTTT
TRBJ2-3,.,TRBV5-1,TRBD2,CASSLEGTSGRTDTQYF,TGCGCCAGCAGCTTGGAGGGGACTAGCGGTCGTACGGATACGCAGTATTTT
TRBJ2-2,many,TRBV5-1,.,CASSSYYTGELFF,TGCGCCAGCAGCTCCTACTACACCGGGGAGCTGTTTTTT
TRBJ2-3,many,TRBV12-3/TRBV12-4,.,CASSAGSGGWSTDTQYF,TGTGCCAGCAGCGCTGGCTCCGGGGGCTGGAGCACAGATACGCAGTATTTT
TRBJ2-7,few,TRBV10-3,.,CAISERGDYEQYF,TGTGCCATCAGTGAGCGGGGTGACTACGAGCAGTACTTC
TRBJ1-1,.,TRBV9,.,CASSVNAGGTEAFF,TGTGCCAGCAGCGTAAATGCAGGAGGCACTGAAGCTTTCTTT
TRBJ2-6,.,TRBV20-1,.,CSAPRPGANVLTF,TGCAGTGCCCCGCGACCTGGGGCCAACGTCCTGACTTTC
TRBJ2-1,.,TRBV7-2,TRBD2,CASSLALTSGGHYNEQFF,TGTGCCAGCAGCTTAGCGTTGACTAGCGGGGGCCATTACAATGAGCAGTTCTTC
TRBJ2-3,many,TRBV12-3/TRBV12-4,TRBD1,CASSLGGPTDTQYF,TGCGCCAGCAGCTTAGGGGGCCCGACAGATACGCAGTATTTT
TRBJ1-1,few,TRBV29-1,.,CSVERRANTEAFF,TGCAGCGTTGAAAGGAGGGCGAACACTGAAGCTTTCTTT
TRBJ2-7,few,TRBV5-5,.,CASSLIVVAYEQYF,TGTGCCAGCAGCTTGATCGTCGTTGCCTACGAGCAGTACTTC
TRBJ1-6,.,TRBV20-1,TRBD1,CSAEPPGQGGSPLHF,TGCAGTGCGGAGCCCCCGGGACAGGGGGGCTCACCCCTCCACTTT
TRBJ1-1,few,TRBV12-3/TRBV12-4,TRBD1,CASRYRQGGSAEAFF,TGTGCCAGCAGATATAGACAGGGCGGGTCCGCTGAAGCTTTCTTT
TRBJ1-5,.,TRBV5-6,.,CASSRTWGDSNQPQHF,TGTGCCAGCAGCCGAACTTGGGGGGATAGCAATCAGCCCCAGCATTTT
TRBJ2-5,.,TRBV4-2,TRBD2,CASSQVGLSETQYF,TGTGCCAGCAGCCAAGTGGGACTATCGGAGACCCAGTACTTC
TRBJ2-7,few,TRBV28,.,CASSYRLVQYF,TGTGCCAGCAGTTACCGTCTAGTGCAGTACTTC
TRBJ1-6,few,TRBV4-3,.,CASSQDPGFRGLALHF,TGCGCCAGCAGCCAAGATCCAGGCTTTCGAGGCTTGGCCCTCCACTTT
TRBJ2-7,few,TRBV10-3,.,CAISDSYSTPSYEQYF,TGTGCCATCAGTGATTCCTACAGCACACCAAGCTACGAGCAGTACTTC
TRBJ1-4,few,TRBV5-1,TRBD1,CASSFGGQGGNEKLFF,TGCGCCAGCAGCTTTGGAGGACAGGGCGGTAATGAAAAACTGTTTTTT
TRBJ2-5,.,TRBV20-1,.,CSARDLKTQYF,TGCAGTGCTAGGGACTTGAAGACCCAGTACTTC
TRBJ2-1,.,TRBV7-2,TRBD2,CASSLVLAGAYGNEQFF,TGTGCCAGCAGCTTAGTCCTAGCGGGGGCTTATGGAAATGAGCAGTTCTTC
TRBJ2-1,.,TRBV4-2,TRBD2,CASSRLAGLLDEQFF,TGTGCCAGCAGCCGCCTAGCGGGGCTCTTGGATGAGCAGTTCTTC
TRBJ2-7,.,TRBV28,.,CASSLPGQRQYF,TGTGCCAGCAGTTTACCAGGGCAAAGGCAGTACTTC
TRBJ2-1,.,TRBV6-2/TRBV6-3,TRBD2,CASEGTSGLFGSYNEQFF,TGTGCCAGCGAAGGGACTAGCGGCCTTTTCGGGTCCTACAATGAGCAGTTCTTC
TRBJ2-5,.,TRBV29-1,.,CSVRVSQETQYF,TGCAGCGTGCGGGTCAGTCAAGAGACCCAGTACTTC
TRBJ2-5,.,TRBV4-2,TRBD2,CASSQEKSASGAETQYF,TGTGCCAGCAGCCAAGAAAAGAGTGCTAGCGGGGCTGAGACCCAGTACTTC
TRBJ2-1,few,TRBV7-9,.,CASSVIGAGEDEQFF,TGTGCCAGCAGCGTGATAGGGGCCGGGGAAGATGAGCAGTTCTTC
TRBJ1-4,.,TRBV12-3/TRBV12-4,.,CASRLTQSTTNEKLFF,TGTGCCAGCAGGCTGACCCAGAGCACAACTAATGAAAAACTGTTTTTT
TRBJ2-3,few,TRBV5-1,.,CASGEHDFTDTQYF,TGCGCCAGCGGCGAACACGACTTCACAGATACGCAGTATTTT
TRBJ2-3,few,TRBV4-2,TRBD2,CASSRRASGSADTQYF,TGTGCCAGCAGCCGGAGGGCTAGCGGGAGCGCAGATACGCAGTATTTT
TRBJ2-1,few,TRBV7-9,TRBD2,CASSTFGGDFNYNEQFF,TGTGCCAGCAGCACGTTCGGGGGGGACTTCAACTACAATGAGCAGTTCTTC
TRBJ1-3,few,TRBV7-9,.,CASSLDGGNGNTIYF,TGTGCCAGCAGCTTAGATGGTGGAAATGGAAACACCATATATTTT
TRBJ2-3,few,TRBV7-2,.,CASSLAAGDTQYF,TGTGCCAGCAGCTTAGCCGCCGGGGATACGCAGTATTTT
TRBJ1-2,.,TRBV28,TRBD1,CASSLRTGGASYGYTF,TGTGCCAGCAGTTTACGGACAGGGGGAGCTAGCTATGGCTACACCTTC
TRBJ1-4,.,TRBV29-1,.,CSVRDNEKLFF,TGCAGCGTAAGGGATAATGAAAAACTGTTTTTT
TRBJ2-5,.,TRBV7-8,.,CASSLAYVQETQYF,TGTGCCAGCAGCTTAGCGTACGTCCAAGAGACCCAGTACTTC
TRBJ2-7,.,TRBV29-1,TRBD1,CSVRTGPYEQYF,TGCAGCGTTAGGACAGGACCCTACGAGCAGTACTTC
TRBJ2-3,.,TRBV5-6,TRBD2,CASSLASREVGTQYF,TGTGCCAGCAGCTTGGCCTCGCGGGAGGTTGGGACGCAGTATTTT
TRBJ2-3,.,TRBV9,TRBD2,CASSALAGGTTDTQYF,TGTGCCAGCAGCGCCCTGGCGGGGGGGACCACAGATACGCAGTATTTT
TRBJ2-3,many,TRBV5-1,.,CASSLDVQSTDTQYF,TGCGCCAGCAGCTTGGATGTCCAGAGCACAGATACGCAGTATTTT
TRBJ2-7,.,TRBV6-5,TRBD1,CASSYAQGASYEQYF,TGTGCCAGCAGTTACGCACAGGGGGCTTCATACGAGCAGTACTTC
TRBJ2-7,many,TRBV3-1,.,CASSLSFYEQYF,TGTGCCAGCAGCCTCTCGTTCTACGAGCAGTACTTC
TRBJ2-1,many,TRBV20-1,TRBD2,CSAPVTGLVNEQFF,TGCAGTGCCCCAGTCACGGGACTAGTCAATGAGCAGTTCTTC
TRBJ1-1,.,TRBV18,.,CASSPMGGRIEAFF,TGTGCCAGCTCACCAATGGGAGGAAGGATTGAAGCTTTCTTT
TRBJ2-1,.,TRBV20-1,.,CSASRGQAYNEQFF,TGCAGTGCCTCACGAGGGCAAGCCTACAATGAGCAGTTCTTC
TRBJ2-6,.,TRBV24-1,.,CATSDGRRAGANVLTF,TGTGCCACCAGTGATGGTCGAAGGGCTGGGGCCAACGTCCTGACTTTC
TRBJ2-1,.,TRBV6-2/TRBV6-3,.,CASSQSSNEQFF,TGTGCCAGCAGTCAATCTTCCAATGAGCAGTTCTTC
TRBJ2-2,few,TRBV7-2,.,CASSSYRVSGTGELFF,TGTGCCAGCAGCTCCTACAGGGTCTCGGGGACCGGGGAGCTGTTTTTT
TRBJ1-5,few,TRBV12-3/TRBV12-4,.,CASSRGEGSNQPQHF,TGTGCCAGCAGTCGGGGTGAGGGGAGCAATCAGCCCCAGCATTTT